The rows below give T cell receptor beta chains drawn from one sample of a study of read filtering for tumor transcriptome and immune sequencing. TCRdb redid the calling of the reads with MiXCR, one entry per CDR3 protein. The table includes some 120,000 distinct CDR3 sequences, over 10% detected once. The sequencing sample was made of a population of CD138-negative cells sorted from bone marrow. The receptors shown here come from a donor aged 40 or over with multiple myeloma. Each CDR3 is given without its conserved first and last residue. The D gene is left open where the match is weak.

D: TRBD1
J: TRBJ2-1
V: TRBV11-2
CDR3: ASSPDRVNYNEQF

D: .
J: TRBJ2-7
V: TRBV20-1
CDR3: SARDPGHGTYEQY

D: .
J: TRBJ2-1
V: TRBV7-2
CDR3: ASSLVGTTDNEQF

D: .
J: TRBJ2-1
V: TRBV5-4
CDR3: ASSFNYEQF

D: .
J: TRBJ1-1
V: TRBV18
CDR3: ASSPFGTPNTEAF

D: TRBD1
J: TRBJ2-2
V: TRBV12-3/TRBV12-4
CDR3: ASSLLRDRGSGELF

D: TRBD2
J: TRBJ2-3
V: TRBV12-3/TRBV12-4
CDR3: ASSLASGRYTDTQY

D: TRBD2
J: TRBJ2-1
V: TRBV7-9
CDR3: AARAGGSSYNEQF

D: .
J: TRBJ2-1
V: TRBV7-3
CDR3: ASSSWGNEQF

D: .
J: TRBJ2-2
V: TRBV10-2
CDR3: ASNGGSGAGELF

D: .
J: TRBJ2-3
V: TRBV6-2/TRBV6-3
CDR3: ASGDRRGADTQY